The subject of this entry is one T cell receptor (beta chain). CDR1 is MGHDK, CDR2 SYGVNS, per germline. V was shortened by 6 bases and J by 7 bases, with 21 bases between the two germline ends. The CDR3 runs to 15 residues. This entry comes from a study of blood T cell repertoires in COVID-19. For the study at large: Both acute and convalescent COVID-19 samples were obtained from the United States, Italy and Spain.

Assay used: immunoSEQ multiplex PCR; TCRdb lists only in-frame clones, some missing. This table has tens of thousands of clones, around four fifths appearing once. This sequence was found in a man aged 50-60 years with acute or convalescent COVID-19. The chain links TRBV25-1 to TRBJ1-2, with D perhaps TRBD1 (6 bases). The sample was peripheral blood. CDR3 sequence: CASSDYDRIEGGYTF. In DNA, the CDR3 is TGTGCCAGCAGCGACTATGACAGGATAGAAGGTGGCTACACCTTC.